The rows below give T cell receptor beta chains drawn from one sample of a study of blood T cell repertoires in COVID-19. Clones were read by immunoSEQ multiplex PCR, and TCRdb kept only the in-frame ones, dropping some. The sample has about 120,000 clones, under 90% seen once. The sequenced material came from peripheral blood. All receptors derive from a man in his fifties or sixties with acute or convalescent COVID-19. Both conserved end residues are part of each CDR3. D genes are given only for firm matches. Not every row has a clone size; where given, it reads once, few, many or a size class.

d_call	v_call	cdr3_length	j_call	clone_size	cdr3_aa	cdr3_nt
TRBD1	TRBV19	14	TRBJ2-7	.	CASSPGQVSYEQYF	TGTGCCAGTAGCCCGGGACAGGTTTCCTACGAGCAGTACTTC
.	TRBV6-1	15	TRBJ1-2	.	CASSEARAGDYGYTF	TGTGCCAGCAGTGAAGCGCGGGCAGGGGACTATGGCTACACCTTC
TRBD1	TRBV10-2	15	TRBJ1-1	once	CASSESGTGVTEAFF	TGCGCCAGCAGTGAGTCGGGGACAGGGGTGACTGAAGCTTTCTTT
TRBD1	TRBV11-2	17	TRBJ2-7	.	CASTRGTRQGASDEQYF	TGTGCCAGCACCAGGGGGACGAGACAGGGGGCCTCTGACGAGCAGTACTTC
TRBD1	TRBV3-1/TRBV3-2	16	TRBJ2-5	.	CASSQDRGAGGETQYF	TGTGCCAGCAGCCAAGATAGAGGGGCAGGGGGAGAGACCCAGTACTTC
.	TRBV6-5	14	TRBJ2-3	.	CASSYGQRTDTQYF	TGTGCCAGCAGTTACGGACAGCGCACAGATACGCAGTATTTT
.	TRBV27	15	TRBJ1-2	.	CASSFSPPGGGGYTF	TGTGCCAGCAGTTTTTCGCCTCCGGGGGGGGGAGGCTACACCTTC
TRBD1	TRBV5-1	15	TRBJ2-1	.	CASSLAGQGYNEQFF	TGCGCCAGCAGCTTGGCAGGACAGGGCTACAATGAGCAGTTCTTC
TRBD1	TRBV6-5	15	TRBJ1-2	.	CASTPEAGGRYGYTF	TGTGCCAGCACTCCGGAGGCAGGGGGCCGGTATGGCTACACCTTC
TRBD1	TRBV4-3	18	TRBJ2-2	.	CASSRGTGAEMNTGELFF	TGCGCCAGCAGTAGGGGGACAGGGGCCGAGATGAACACCGGGGAGCTGTTTTTT
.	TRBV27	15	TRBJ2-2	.	CASSVTMETTGELFF	TGTGCCAGCAGTGTGACAATGGAAACCACCGGGGAGCTGTTTTTT
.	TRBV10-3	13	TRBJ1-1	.	CAISDLQDTEAFF	TGTGCCATCAGTGACCTACAGGACACTGAAGCTTTCTTT
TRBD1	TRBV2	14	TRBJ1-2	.	CASSEKTGWYGYTF	TGTGCCAGCAGTGAGAAGACAGGGTGGTATGGCTACACCTTC
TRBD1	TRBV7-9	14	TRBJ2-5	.	CASSLVGGLETQYF	TGTGCCAGCAGCTTAGTAGGGGGCCTGGAGACCCAGTACTTC
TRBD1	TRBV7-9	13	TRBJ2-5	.	CASSSDRKETQYF	TGTGCCAGCAGCTCGGACAGGAAAGAGACCCAGTACTTC
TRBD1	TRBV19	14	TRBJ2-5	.	CASSISGQSETQYF	TGTGCCAGTAGTATTTCGGGACAGTCAGAGACCCAGTACTTC
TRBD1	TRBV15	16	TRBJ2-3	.	CATSRTGASSTDTQYF	TGTGCCACCAGCAGAACAGGGGCCTCTAGCACAGATACGCAGTATTTT
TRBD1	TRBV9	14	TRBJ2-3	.	CASTGGGHTDTQYF	TGTGCTTCGACAGGGGGCGGTCACACAGATACGCAGTATTTT
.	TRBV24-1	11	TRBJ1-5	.	CATLSNQPQHF	TGTGCCACCCTTAGCAATCAGCCCCAGCATTTT
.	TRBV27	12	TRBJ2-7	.	CASSSSSYEQYF	TGTGCCAGCAGTTCGAGCTCCTACGAGCAGTACTTC
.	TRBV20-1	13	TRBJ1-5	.	CSASPGSNQPQHF	TGCAGTGCTAGTCCAGGAAGCAATCAGCCCCAGCATTTT
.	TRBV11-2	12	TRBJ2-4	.	CASSFSWGVQYF	TGTGCCAGCAGCTTTTCATGGGGCGTTCAGTACTTC
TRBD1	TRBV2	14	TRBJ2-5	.	CASSDGQGPETQYF	TGTGCCAGCAGTGATGGACAGGGCCCAGAGACCCAGTACTTC
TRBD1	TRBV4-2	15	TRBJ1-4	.	CASSQETGGREKLFF	TGTGCCAGCAGCCAGGAGACAGGGGGTCGTGAAAAACTGTTTTTT
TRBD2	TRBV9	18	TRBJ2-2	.	CASSIGLAGGPHTGELFF	TGTGCCAGCAGCATTGGACTAGCGGGAGGGCCGCACACCGGGGAGCTGTTTTTT
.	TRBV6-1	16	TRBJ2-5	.	CASSGSQEGAGETQYF	TGTGCCAGCAGTGGATCCCAGGAGGGGGCTGGAGAGACCCAGTACTTC
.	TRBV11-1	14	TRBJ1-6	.	CASSFGGANSPLHF	TGTGCCAGCAGCTTCGGGGGGGCGAATTCACCCCTCCACTTT
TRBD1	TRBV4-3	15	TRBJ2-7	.	CASSQGPGGNYEQYF	TGCGCCAGCAGCCAAGGGCCAGGGGGTAACTACGAGCAGTACTTC
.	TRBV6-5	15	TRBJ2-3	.	CASSYSASASDTQYF	TGTGCCAGCAGTTACTCCGCTAGCGCCTCAGATACGCAGTATTTT
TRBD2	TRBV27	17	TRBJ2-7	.	CASSSSRALAGTPEQYF	TGTGCCAGCAGTTCCTCCCGGGCTCTAGCGGGTACGCCCGAGCAGTACTTC
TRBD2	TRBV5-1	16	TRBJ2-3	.	CASSSGTIPSTDTQYF	TGCGCCAGCAGCTCCGGGACTATTCCTAGCACAGATACGCAGTATTTT
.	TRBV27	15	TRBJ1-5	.	CASSLSGGAWGPQHF	TGTGCCAGCAGTTTAAGTGGTGGGGCCTGGGGGCCCCAGCATTTT
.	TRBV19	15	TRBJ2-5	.	CASSFPGSPGETQYF	TGTGCCAGTAGTTTCCCCGGGTCCCCTGGAGAGACCCAGTACTTC
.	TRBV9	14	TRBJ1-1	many	CASSQGGAGTEAFF	TGTGCCAGCAGCCAAGGAGGCGCGGGCACTGAAGCTTTCTTT
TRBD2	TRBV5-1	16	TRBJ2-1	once	CASSRTLAGSYNEQFF	TGCGCCAGCAGCCGTACGCTAGCGGGCTCCTACAATGAGCAGTTCTTC
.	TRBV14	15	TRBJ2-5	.	CASSQSAGGRGTQYF	TGTGCCAGCAGCCAATCGGCAGGGGGGCGCGGGACCCAGTACTTC
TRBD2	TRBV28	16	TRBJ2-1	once	CASSEPGGVSYNEQFF	TGTGCCAGCAGTGAGCCGGGAGGCGTCTCCTACAATGAGCAGTTCTTC
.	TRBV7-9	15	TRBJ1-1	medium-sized	CASSSPGTWNAEAFF	TGTGCCAGCAGCTCACCCGGGACATGGAACGCTGAAGCTTTCTTT
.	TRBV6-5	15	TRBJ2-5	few	CASSYSIATGETQYF	TGTGCCAGCAGTTACTCGATAGCTACCGGGGAGACCCAGTACTTC
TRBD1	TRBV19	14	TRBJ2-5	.	CASIWTGSEETQYF	TGTGCCAGTATTTGGACAGGGTCAGAAGAGACCCAGTACTTC
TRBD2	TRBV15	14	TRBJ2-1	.	CATSRDGSGSEQFF	TGTGCCACCAGCAGAGATGGTAGCGGGAGTGAGCAGTTCTTC